The 7 T cell receptor beta chains below come from one sample, sequenced in a study of CD8 T cells in ankylosing spondylitis. Antigens for these TCRs are unknown. Study-wide results and limits: A motif in TCR beta, a set of roughly eight highly homologous variants, appeared characteristic of ankylosing spondylitis blood.

Via MiXCR, TCRdb re-called the 5' RACE reads, giving one row per CDR3 protein. The sample has over 700,000 distinct CDR3 sequences, 19% seen once. The sequenced sample consisted of blood, either unsorted or a sorted T cell fraction (not recorded which). Receptor source: a male donor with ankylosing spondylitis.

This rearrangement joins TRBV10-3 to TRBJ1-5; D not certain. The CDR3 has 14 amino acids. Trimming took 0 bases from V and 4 from J, leaving 7 bases between them. CDR1 ENHRY and CDR2 SYGVKD come from the germline V gene. The CDR3 is CAISESRSNQPQHF. CDR3 coding DNA: TGTGCCATCAGTGAGTCGAGAAGTAATCAGCCCCAGCATTTT.

There are a few counts of this clonotype. This chain uses TRBV2 with TRBJ1-5; D unclear. This CDR3 contains 14 residues. Per the germline V gene, CDR1 is SNHLY and CDR2 is FYNNEI. Trimming cost V 4 bases and J 3 bases, with 10 bases left between them. The CDR3 loop is CASSALGPNQPQHF. DNA for the CDR3: TGTGCCAGCAGTGCGCTGGGTCCCAATCAGCCCCAGCATTTT.

This clonotype was detected a few times. The chain employs TRBV3-1 and TRBJ1-5, with D uncertain. This CDR3 spans 17 amino acids. The V gene's germline CDR1 is LGHDT and CDR2 YNNKEL (reference sequence). Trimming cost V 0 bases and J 2 bases, with 14 bases left between them. CDR3 coding DNA: TGTGCCAGCAGCCAAGATGAGATCATAGTCGGCAATCAGCCCCAGCATTTT. This encodes CASSQDEIIVGNQPQHF.

This clonotype turned up a few times. The chain joins TRBV6-4 to TRBJ2-1; 13 bases fit TRBD2. CDR3 length: 16 amino acids. CDR1 and CDR2 from the germline V gene are MRHNA and SNTAGT. After removal of 5 bases from V and 5 bases from J, the junction contained 6 bases not matched to a gene. The CDR3 spells CASSQTSGRGDNEQFF. As DNA, the CDR3 is TGTGCCAGCAGTCAAACTAGCGGGAGGGGAGACAATGAGCAGTTCTTC.

This clonotype appeared a few times. This chain joins TRBV6-5 and TRBJ1-1, with D perhaps TRBD1 (6 bases). The CDR3 has 15 residues. CDR1 is MNHEY, CDR2 SVGAGI, per germline. The V and J ends lost 0 bases and 10 bases respectively, with 18 bases between them. DNA of the CDR3: TGTGCCAGCAGTTACTCCGCGGGGGCCGGAGTGAGAGCTTTCTTT. It encodes CASSYSAGAGVRAFF.

The chain employs TRBV20-1 and TRBJ2-1; possibly TRBD2 for D (5 bases). V lost 0 bases, J lost 1 base, and 22 bases lay in between. The CDR3 loop spans 19 amino acids. Germline CDR1 is DFQATT and CDR2 is SNEGSKA (reference sequence). CDR3 loop: CSARDPSDSPEISYNEQFF. CDR3 sequence (DNA): TGCAGTGCTAGAGACCCCTCGGACTCGCCTGAAATTTCCTACAATGAGCAGTTCTTC.

This clonotype was seen at least ten times. This rearrangement joins TRBV5-1 to TRBJ2-7, with a possible D match to TRBD1 (5 bases). Germline CDR1 is SGHRS and CDR2 is YFSETQ. Trimming stripped 3 bases from V and 6 bases from J, with 13 bases between. The CDR3 contains 13 residues. CDR3 region: CASSSSGSSEQYF. DNA for the CDR3: TGCGCCAGCAGCTCGTCAGGGTCCAGCGAGCAGTACTTC.